This TCR beta chain is drawn from a study of identical twins. About this clonotype: Its antigen remains unidentified.

CDR1 is SGHKS, CDR2 YYEKEE, per germline (reference sequence). This CDR3 has 16 residues. Trimming took 0 bases from V and 7 from J, leaving 19 bases between them. Healthy Caucasians supplied all donations. The authors used template switching to add a universal primer site and gave cDNA unique molecular identifiers. TCRdb passed the 5' RACE reads through MiXCR, listing each CDR3 protein once. The repertoire holds 500,000 to 700,000 distinct CDR3 sequences, with 7% to 7.5% as singletons. Findings of the study overall: Potential partial confounding of zero-insertion analyses by invariant MAIT and iNKT cells was noted. There was more out-of-frame TCR alpha sharing in monozygotic twins than models estimated.

The sample was also reused in another study, on yellow fever vaccine responses in identical twins.

This receptor was identified in a woman aged 18 to 35 in good health. The sample was PBMCs. The V gene is TRBV5-5, the J gene TRBJ1-1, with D maybe TRBD1 (5 bases). The CDR3 DNA follows: TGTGCCAGCAGCTTGGGGCCCGGGATATGGGACTATGAAGCTTTCTTT. Encoded protein: CASSLGPGIWDYEAFF.